This T cell receptor beta chain came from a study of OX40 agonist ivuxolimab in advanced cancers. CDR1 MNHNS and CDR2 SASEGT come from the germline V gene. V dropped 7 bases and J dropped 8; count of bases not matched to a gene: 10. The CDR3 length is 13 residues. Only in-frame clones appear in the TCRdb table, and some are missing; sequencing was by immunoSEQ multiplex PCR. This table has some 100,000 clones, 65% to 90% appearing once. The material was CD4+ or CD8+ T cells sorted from blood, obtained in a trial of the OX40 agonist ivuxolimab. The origin of this receptor is an adult with an advanced solid tumor such as melanoma, head and neck, liver or kidney cancer. V is TRBV6-1 and J is TRBJ1-1, with 7 positions matching TRBD1. The CDR3 spells CASTSTGVQEAFF. Written as DNA, the CDR3 is TGTGCCAGCACCAGCACAGGGGTCCAGGAAGCTTTCTTT.